These 15 T cell receptor beta chains came from one sample sequenced in a study of shared clonotypes between healthy human individuals. Using immunoSEQ multiplex PCR, the repertoire was profiled, and TCRdb retains in-frame clones only, with some absent. The table includes about 2 million clones, about 95% detected once. The naive CD8 population came from CD45RO-negative cells selected for CCR7, without terminally differentiated effector memory CD45RA+ cells. The material sequenced was naive CD8+ T cells sorted from blood. These receptors all stem from a man aged 18 to 30 in good health.

The chain couples TRBV27 to TRBJ2-2; D is ambiguous. The CDR3 totals 15 residues. CDR1 MNHEY and CDR2 SMNVEV come from the germline V gene (reference sequence). V lost 3 bases, J lost 7 bases, and 15 bases lay in between. The DNA of the CDR3 is TGTGCCAGCAGTTTGATACTGCCAAGGGACGGGGAGCTGTTTTTT. It translates to CASSLILPRDGELFF.

About this clone: Other DNA sequences within the sample encode an identical CDR3. V is TRBV5-6 and J is TRBJ2-7, with 11 bases identical to TRBD2. With 2 bases clipped from V and 3 bases from J, the junction kept 4 bases outside the gene matches. The length of the CDR3 is 15 residues. Germline lookup yields CDR1 SGHDT and CDR2 YYEEEE. The CDR3 spells CASSLGTSGFYEQYF. The CDR3 DNA reads TGTGCCAGCAGCTTAGGGACTAGCGGTTTCTACGAGCAGTACTTC.

Notes on this clone: At the DNA level, this CDR3 is encoded by other sequences in the same sample as well. This chain uses TRBV6-1 with TRBJ2-7; 9 nucleotides match TRBD1. Germline assignment: CDR1 MNHNS and CDR2 SASEGT. This CDR3 is 15 amino acids long. The V gene end was trimmed by 3 bases and the J gene end by 3 bases; junction bases not matched to a gene: 6. CDR3 protein: CASSDPGQGHYEQYF. DNA for the CDR3: TGTGCCAGCAGTGACCCGGGACAGGGACACTACGAGCAGTACTTC.

The chain joins TRBV4-3 to TRBJ2-1; D is ambiguous. V lost 7 bases to trimming and J lost 4 bases, with 14 bases between them. The germline V gene has CDR1 LGHNA and CDR2 YSLEER. The CDR3 loop spans 14 amino acids. For the CDR3, the DNA is TGCGCCAGCACCCCGTTTCTGGGGTACAATGAGCAGTTCTTC. Its protein product is CASTPFLGYNEQFF.

This clone was observed a single time. The chain carries TRBV27 and TRBJ2-5; the D gene is possibly TRBD1 (5 bases). Between the trimmed V and J ends, which lost 5 bases and 5 bases, there was a span of 15 bases. The CDR3 covers 14 residues. The germline V gene encodes CDR1 MNHEY and CDR2 SMNVEV (reference sequence). The CDR3 here is CASSPMGSGETQYF. Here the CDR3 DNA reads TGTGCCAGCAGTCCCATGGGGTCAGGGGAGACCCAGTACTTC.

The J gene is TRBJ2-1, the V gene TRBV19; TRBD2 matches 7 bases. There are 14 residues in the CDR3. Losses at the gene ends were 6 bases for V and 10 bases for J; bases not matched to a gene: 12. The germline CDR1 and CDR2 sequences are LNHDA and SQIVND (reference sequence). The CDR3 loop reads CASSQTGLKTEQFF. The CDR3 DNA is TGTGCCAGTAGCCAAACGGGACTAAAGACAGAGCAGTTCTTC.

This clone was detected only once. The chain combines TRBV7-9 with TRBJ2-1; the D is unclear. The CDR3 sequence is 13 residues long. Trimming stripped 5 bases from V and 5 bases from J, with 10 bases between. The germline gives CDR1 SEHNR, CDR2 FQNEAQ (reference sequence). CDR3 in DNA: TGTGCCAGCAGCCAGGACGGAAACAATGAGCAGTTCTTC. This translates into CASSQDGNNEQFF.

The table lists this clone with a count of one. This same CDR3 is encoded by further DNA sequences in the sample. The chain joins TRBV11-2 to TRBJ2-3; 7 bases are a match to TRBD2. V lost 1 base, J lost 3 bases, and 4 bases stayed unmatched. The germline gives CDR1 SGHAT, CDR2 FQNNGV. This CDR3 is 15 amino acids long. Here the CDR3 reads CASSLVGGSTDTQYF. The CDR3 coding sequence is TGTGCCAGCAGCTTAGTTGGCGGGAGTACAGATACGCAGTATTTT.

This clone was counted a single time. The genes are TRBV11-2 and TRBJ1-4; the D is unclear. Trimming removed 0 bases from V and 0 bases from J, with 11 bases in between. Germline loops: CDR1 SGHAT, CDR2 FQNNGV. This CDR3 is 17 amino acids long. CDR3 amino acids: CASSLDPGWATNEKLFF. Written as DNA, the CDR3 is TGTGCCAGCAGCTTAGATCCTGGCTGGGCAACTAATGAAAAACTGTTTTTT. The full variable domain, completed using reference TRBV11-2 and TRBJ1-4, is EAGVAQSPRYKIIEKRQSVAFWCNPISGHATLYWYQQILGQGPKLLIQFQNNGVVDDSQLPKDRFSAERLKGVDSTLKIQPAKLEDSAVYLCASSLDPGWATNEKLFFGSGTQLSVL.

This clone was counted only a few times. J is TRBJ1-2 and V is TRBV10-2; possible D gene TRBD1, 6 bases. The V and J ends lost 2 bases and 7 bases respectively, with 20 bases between them. CDR1 WSHSY and CDR2 SAAADI come from the germline V gene. The CDR3 runs 16 residues. The CDR3 protein is CASSEPAEDSLPGYTF. The CDR3 nucleotides read TGCGCCAGCAGTGAGCCGGCCGAGGACAGCCTTCCTGGCTACACCTTC.

This clone came up once. CDR3 loop: CASTNTGTGIYEQYF. The CDR3 DNA sequence: TGTGCCAGCACTAACACCGGGACAGGGATATACGAGCAGTACTTC. This chain joins TRBV27 and TRBJ2-7; TRBD1 aligns across 9 bases. Germline assignment: CDR1 MNHEY and CDR2 SMNVEV (reference sequence). The V segment lost 7 bases and the J segment 4 bases; nucleotides outside the gene matches: 11. The CDR3 runs 15 residues.

V gene TRBV7-6 combines with J gene TRBJ2-7; D possibly corresponds to TRBD2 (6 bases). Trimming stripped 5 bases from V and 6 bases from J, with 11 bases between. Per germline, CDR1 SGHVS and CDR2 FNYEAQ. This CDR3 has 12 amino acids. In DNA, the CDR3 is TGTGCCAGCAGCGAAACCGGGGGCGAGCAGTACTTC. Protein product: CASSETGGEQYF.

The chain combines TRBV7-9 with TRBJ2-5; the D call may be TRBD1 or TRBD2 (5 bases each). Trimming stripped 2 bases from V and 3 bases from J, with 7 bases between. CDR3 length: 13 residues. From germline, CDR1 is SEHNR and CDR2 FQNEAQ (reference sequence). The CDR3 protein is CASSLLGEETQYF. For the CDR3, the DNA is TGTGCCAGCAGCTTATTGGGGGAAGAGACCCAGTACTTC. Together with reference TRBV7-9 and TRBJ2-5, the CDR3 gives the full variable domain: DTGVSQNPRHKITKRGQNVTFRCDPISEHNRLYWYRQTLGQGPEFLTYFQNEAQLEKSRLLSDRFSAERPKGSFSTLEIQRTEQGDSAMYLCASSLLGEETQYFGPGTRLLVL.

The chain joins TRBV7-8 to TRBJ2-7; D gene unclear. Germline V CDR1 and CDR2: SGHVS, FQNEAQ. This CDR3 has 14 amino acids. Trimming left V 5 bases short and J 5 bases short, with 16 bases between. CDR3 region: CASSPPDLGHEQYF. The CDR3 nucleotides are TGTGCCAGCAGCCCTCCGGATCTTGGACACGAGCAGTACTTC.

About this clone itself: This same CDR3 is encoded by further DNA sequences in the sample. V gene TRBV27 combines with J gene TRBJ2-7; a weak D match, TRBD2 (6 bases). Trimming removed 3 bases at V and 2 bases at J, with 14 bases between. Germline CDR1 reads MNHEY; CDR2 reads SMNVEV (reference sequence). This CDR3 has 15 residues. The CDR3 protein is CASSFSAGGAYEQYF. The CDR3 region has the DNA TGTGCCAGCAGTTTTTCGGCGGGCGGGGCCTACGAGCAGTACTTC.